The sequence of this T cell receptor beta chain was determined in a study of molecular identifiers for immune sequencing clone quantification. The study's findings and limits: Same-barcode identical TCR molecules could make highly expanded clones look smaller than they are.

Each CDR3 protein gets one entry after TCRdb re-called the PCR reads with MiXCR. The sample lists under 600,000 distinct CDR3 sequences, roughly 23% occurring once. The CDR3 is 13 residues long. Per germline, CDR1 LNHDA and CDR2 SQIVND (reference sequence). For this clonotype: Its matching antigen is unknown. The junction differs from germline at one of its ends, possibly a read error.

The sample comprised naive CD8+ T cells from blood, with Jurkat cell RNA spiked in. The subset denotes: FACS-sorted CD8+CD4-CCR7+CD45RA+ naive T cells. The receptor comes from a human donor in good health. Some libraries in this study had Jurkat cell RNA spiked in. This sequence joins TRBV19 and TRBJ2-5; possibly TRBD1 for D (5 bases). CDR3 region: CASSAYPLGHLNF. Here the CDR3 DNA reads TGCGCCAGTAGTGCCTACCCTTTGGGGCATTTGAACTTC.